This T cell receptor beta chain was observed in a study of beta chain features in type 1 diabetes. At the level of the study: Researchers looked at approximately 110,000,000 sorted cells across all samples. Study-wide findings and caveats: Shorter templates may be favored by PCR, equally so in patients and controls. The question left open here concerned HLA type influencing TCRB rearrangement.

Expressed TCRB transcripts were sequenced because the entire RNA isolate underwent reverse transcription. About 3.4 million reads per sample on average were obtained from naive, central memory and regulatory T cell samples. Produced via immunoSEQ multiplex PCR; TCRdb's table is partial and in-frame only. The table includes 130,000 to 150,000 clones, more than 9% detected once. This clone appeared a few times. Its target is unknown. The CDR3 has 15 residues. Germline CDR1 reads SEHNR; CDR2 reads FQNEAQ (reference sequence). Trimming removed 1 base from V and 3 bases from J, with 12 bases in between. The sequence was collected from a young man in good health. Sequenced material: naive CD4+ T cells from blood. V and J are TRBV7-9 and TRBJ2-5, with a weak D call TRBD2 (5 bases). In DNA, the CDR3 is TGTGCCAGCAGCTTAGGGACTGATAATAAAGAGACCCAGTACTTC. Encoded protein: CASSLGTDNKETQYF.